One TCR beta chain is described in this entry. Its matching antigen is unknown. The sample is drawn from a study of spatial heterogeneity in lung cancer. Overall study context: Alpha-chain sequences were consistently detected less often than beta-chain sequences.

Single TCR cDNA molecules each had their own unique molecular identifier. TCRdb itself ran the 5' RACE reads through MiXCR, one entry per CDR3 protein. The sample records about 92,000 distinct CDR3 sequences, roughly 12% being singletons. Germline values: CDR1 MNHEY, CDR2 SMNVEV (reference sequence). Trimming took off 8 bases at V and 6 bases at J, with 13 bases between the two ends. This CDR3 contains 13 residues. The time point here: sample taken at primary tumor resection. Donation came from around 77 patients with untreated early-stage non-small cell lung cancer. Findings and limits, study-wide: Ubiquitous expanded tumor TCRs appeared in blood more at resection than follow-up.

The clonotype originates from a male donor with early-stage non-small cell lung cancer. The chain uses TRBV27 and TRBJ2-2; no definite D call. Sequences were derived from PBMCs, sampled at surgery. The CDR3 sequence is CASLGFESGELFF. CDR3 bases: TGTGCCAGCCTTGGTTTCGAATCCGGGGAGCTGTTTTTT.